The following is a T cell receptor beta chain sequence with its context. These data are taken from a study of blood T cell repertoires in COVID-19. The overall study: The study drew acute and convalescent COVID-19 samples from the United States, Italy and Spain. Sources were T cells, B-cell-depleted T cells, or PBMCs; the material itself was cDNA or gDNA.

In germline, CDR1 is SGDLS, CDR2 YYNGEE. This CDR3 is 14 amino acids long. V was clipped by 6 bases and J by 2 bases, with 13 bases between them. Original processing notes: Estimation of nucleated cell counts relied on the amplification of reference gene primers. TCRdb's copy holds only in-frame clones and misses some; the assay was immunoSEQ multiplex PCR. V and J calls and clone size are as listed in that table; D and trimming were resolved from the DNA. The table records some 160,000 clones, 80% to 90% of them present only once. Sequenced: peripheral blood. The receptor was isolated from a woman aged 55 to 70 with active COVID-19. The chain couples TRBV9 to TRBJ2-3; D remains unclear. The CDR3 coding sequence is TGTGCCAGCATGACTGGAGTGGACACAGATACGCAGTATTTT. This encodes CASMTGVDTDTQYF.